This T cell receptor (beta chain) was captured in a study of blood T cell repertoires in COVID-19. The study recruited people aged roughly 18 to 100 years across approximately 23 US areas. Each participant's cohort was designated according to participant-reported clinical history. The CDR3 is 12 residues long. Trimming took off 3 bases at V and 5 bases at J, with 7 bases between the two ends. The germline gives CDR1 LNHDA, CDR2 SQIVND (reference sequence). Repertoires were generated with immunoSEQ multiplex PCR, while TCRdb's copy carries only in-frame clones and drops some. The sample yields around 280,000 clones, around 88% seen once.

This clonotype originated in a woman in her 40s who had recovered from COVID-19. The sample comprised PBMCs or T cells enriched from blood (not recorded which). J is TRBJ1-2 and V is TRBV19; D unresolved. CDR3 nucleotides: TGTGCCAGTAGTATTCGGGATTATGGCTACACCTTC. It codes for CASSIRDYGYTF.